This T cell receptor (beta chain) was captured by sequencing in a study of blood T cell repertoires in COVID-19. As for the study in general: The United States, Italy and Spain supplied acute and convalescent COVID-19 samples. Sources were T cells, B-cell-depleted T cells, or PBMCs; the material itself was cDNA or gDNA.

Germline V CDR1 and CDR2: MGHDK, SYGVNS. There are 13 residues in the CDR3. The V and J ends lost 7 bases and 1 base respectively, with 10 bases between them. The assay was immunoSEQ multiplex PCR, and TCRdb's table has in-frame clones only and misses some. Among some 190,000 clones, under 90% were seen once, and the ten largest hold about 11%. Source material: peripheral blood. The sequence was obtained from an elderly woman with active or convalescent COVID-19. The V gene is TRBV25-1, the J gene TRBJ1-1; D gene unclear. CDR3 coding DNA: TGTGCCAGCACCAACACGGGGAACACTGAAGCTTTCTTT. Protein: CASTNTGNTEAFF.